This T cell receptor beta chain was identified during a study of T cells in Graves' hyperthyroidism and ophthalmopathy. TCR beta CDR3 region amplification was performed from RNA transcripts. An initial round of RT-PCR targeting the TCR CDR3 relied on the HTBI primer set. TCRdb ran MiXCR on the multiplex PCR reads and lists one entry per CDR3 protein. Found here are about 59,000 distinct CDR3 sequences, roughly 50% of them singletons; the top ten hold 2.5% to 4%. Patients having uncontrolled infection, another autoimmune disease, pregnancy or lactation were not included. General study points: Model output signaled ophthalmopathy a median roughly six months ahead of onset.

This clonotype showed up many times. The antigen remains undetermined. The sequence was collected from a woman aged 55-75 years with Graves' ophthalmopathy. Specimen: blood.

In DNA form, the CDR3 reads TGCGCCAGCAGCCAGAGAGACAGGGCGGGCAATCAGCCCCAGCATTTT. This encodes CASSQRDRAGNQPQHF. This rearrangement joins TRBV4-1 to TRBJ1-5; 7 bases align to TRBD1. The ends lost 3 bases at V and 2 bases at J; junction bases unmatched: 7. Looked up from germline, CDR1 is MGHRA and CDR2 is YSYEKL. The CDR3 is 16 residues long.